This entry describes one T cell receptor beta chain. Antigen: not known. This entry is derived from a study of beta chain features in type 1 diabetes. Study context: Regarding age, gender and cell yields, patients proved similar to healthy donors.

Notes on the study in general: More deletions and fewer insertions at VDJ junctions were found in patients with type 1 diabetes.

Sequenced material consisted of expressed TCRB transcripts (all of the isolated RNA was reverse transcribed). Sequencing was performed with immunoSEQ multiplex PCR; in TCRdb, only in-frame clones are kept and a portion is missing. The repertoire holds over 65,000 clones, with approximately 32% as singletons. This sequence originates from a woman aged 18-29 years in good health. Sequencing used stem cell memory CD4+ T cells from blood.

CDR3 DNA: TGTGCCAGCAGCATCGGGACTAGCGTCTCCTACAATGAGCAGTTCTTC. Translated: CASSIGTSVSYNEQFF. The chain is built from TRBV11-1 and TRBJ2-1; 10 positions agree with TRBD2. After removal of 5 bases from V and 0 bases from J, the junction contained 4 bases not matched to a gene. The V gene's germline CDR1 is SGHAT and CDR2 FQDESV (reference sequence). The CDR3 covers 16 residues.